This entry describes one TCR beta chain. What it binds is unknown. Noted treatment: 15 Gy SBRT to primary tumor, nephrectomy 4 weeks later. The data are from a study of radiation and T cells in renal cell carcinoma. Assay used: immunoSEQ multiplex PCR; TCRdb lists only in-frame clones, some missing. The sample carries approximately 20,000 clones, around two thirds recorded once. CDR3 size: 16 residues. V was shortened by 0 bases and J by 8 bases, with 20 bases between the two germline ends. Germline CDR1 is SGDLS and CDR2 is YYNGEE. The study's findings and limits: Compared with controls, irradiated tumors had more, larger dominant CDR3 motifs. Irradiated tumors had higher TCR clonality than control tumors. Sampling covered only about 0.96 g of each tumor.

The rearrangement uses TRBV9 and TRBJ1-2; possible D gene TRBD1, 5 bases. The sequencing here drew on tumor tissue, taken from a patient whose treatment included radiotherapy and nephrectomy. This receptor was taken from a woman in her 70s with renal cell carcinoma. The DNA for the CDR3 is TGTGCCAGCAGCGTAGCCGACAGTTTGGGGTTTAAGGGCTACACCTTC. Translating gives CASSVADSLGFKGYTF.